Listed below are T cell receptor beta chains from one sample, sequenced in a study of cytomegalovirus exposure and HLA in healthy donors. Data came from immunoSEQ multiplex PCR; TCRdb stores just in-frame clones and leaves some out. The sample comprises about 180,000 clones, approximately 73% of which are singletons, and under 2.5% rests with the top ten. Source material: PBMCs. The receptors shown here come from a woman between 25 and 40 years old in good health and CMV-seropositive. Both conserved end residues are part of each CDR3. The D gene is left open where the match is weak. The listing skips clone size in some rows; elsewhere it reads once, few, many or a size class.

>TRBJ2-3|.|TRBV9|TRBD2
CASANAGDRGDTQYF
TGTGCCAGCGCGAATGCGGGGGATCGAGGAGATACGCAGTATTTT
>TRBJ1-2|.|TRBV7-9|TRBD1
CASSLGTGGVGGYTF
TGTGCCAGCAGCCTGGGGACAGGGGGCGTAGGTGGCTACACCTTC
>TRBJ2-5|.|TRBV11-2|TRBD1
CASSPAGGQGETQYF
TGTGCCAGCAGCCCGGCAGGGGGACAGGGAGAGACCCAGTACTTC
>TRBJ1-1|.|TRBV5-1|TRBD1
CASSPGQGNTEAFF
TGCGCCAGCAGCCCGGGACAGGGGAACACTGAAGCTTTCTTT
>TRBJ1-2|.|TRBV19|TRBD1
CASTPTRGTETYGYTF
TGTGCCAGTACACCTACTCGAGGGACAGAGACCTATGGCTACACCTTC
>TRBJ2-3|.|TRBV7-2|.
CASSSAHLGRDTQYF
TGTGCCAGCAGCTCCGCCCACTTGGGGAGGGATACGCAGTATTTT
>TRBJ1-1|.|TRBV7-2|TRBD1
CASSPRTGPFRNTEAFF
TGTGCCAGCAGCCCGAGGACAGGGCCTTTCAGGAACACTGAAGCTTTCTTT
>TRBJ2-3|.|TRBV11-3|.
CASSLRGSTDTQYF
TGTGCCAGCAGCTTACGGGGGTCGACAGATACGCAGTATTTT
>TRBJ2-1|.|TRBV11-2|TRBD2
CASSSRTSGRGHEQFF
TGTGCCAGCAGCTCCAGGACTAGCGGGCGGGGCCATGAGCAGTTCTTC
>TRBJ2-7|few|TRBV28|.
CASSSNRLQGYEQYF
TGTGCCAGCAGTTCGAATCGTCTTCAGGGATACGAGCAGTACTTC
>TRBJ2-3|.|TRBV5-1|TRBD2
CASKSGGYTDTQYF
TGCGCCAGCAAGTCGGGGGGTTACACAGATACGCAGTATTTT
>TRBJ1-5|once|TRBV6-1|TRBD1
CASSAETGYSNQPQHF
TGTGCCAGCAGTGCGGAGACAGGGTATAGCAATCAGCCCCAGCATTTT
>TRBJ1-5|.|TRBV28|TRBD1
CASSLDRGVAQPQHF
TGTGCCAGCAGTTTAGACAGGGGTGTTGCGCAGCCCCAGCATTTT
>TRBJ1-5|.|TRBV6-6|TRBD1
CASRGQGPDQPQHF
TGTGCCAGCAGGGGACAGGGGCCCGACCAGCCCCAGCATTTT
>TRBJ2-3|.|TRBV7-9|TRBD2
CASPPAGATDTQYF
TGTGCCAGCCCTCCAGCGGGGGCCACAGATACGCAGTATTTT
>TRBJ1-1|.|TRBV11-2|.
CASSLGGGGTEAFF
TGTGCCAGCAGCTTAGGAGGGGGGGGCACTGAAGCTTTCTTT
>TRBJ2-2|.|TRBV28|.
CASSSGVGELFF
TGTGCCAGCAGTTCAGGGGTGGGGGAGCTGTTTTTT
>TRBJ2-2|.|TRBV5-6|.
CASSLFQRFSGELFF
TGTGCCAGCAGCTTGTTCCAGCGATTCTCCGGGGAGCTGTTTTTT
>TRBJ1-4|.|TRBV19|.
CASSIEDRINEKLFF
TGTGCCAGTAGTATCGAAGACAGAATAAATGAAAAACTGTTTTTT